Presented here are 2 T cell receptor beta chains from one specimen sequenced in a study of blood T cell repertoires in COVID-19. Sequencing was performed with immunoSEQ multiplex PCR; in TCRdb, only in-frame clones are kept and a portion is missing. Counted here are around 160,000 clones, around 84% occurring once; the ten biggest clones make up about 40%. Sequenced: peripheral blood. All receptors come from a human donor in a cohort sampled during active COVID-19.

About this clone: The junction shows a germline mismatch at one end, possibly a read error. DNA of the CDR3: TGTGCCAGCAGTCCGCGGGGGCGCAACCAGCCCCAGCATTTT. Protein sequence: CASSPRGRNQPQHF. The V gene is TRBV6-5, the J gene TRBJ1-5; tentative D call: TRBD1 (6 bases). The CDR3 has 14 residues. CDR1 is MNHEY and CDR2 is SVGAGI in the germline V gene.

The rearrangement uses TRBV28 and TRBJ1-2, with D uncertain. Between the trimmed V and J ends, which lost 4 bases and 2 bases, there was a span of 8 bases. Germline V gene sequence: CDR1 MDHEN, CDR2 SYDVKM. This CDR3 spans 13 amino acids. The CDR3 spells CASSWRINYGYTF. DNA for the CDR3: TGTGCCAGCAGTTGGAGGATCAACTATGGCTACACCTTC.